This T cell receptor (beta chain) was obtained from a study of blood T cell repertoires in COVID-19. Libraries were prepared by immunoSEQ multiplex PCR; TCRdb keeps only in-frame clonotypes and omits some of them. The sample records about 260,000 clones, under 90% being singletons. This CDR3 spans 15 amino acids. Germline CDR1 and CDR2: SGHVS and FNYEAQ. The V segment lost 0 bases and the J segment 5 bases; nucleotides outside the gene matches: 6. The sample taken for sequencing was peripheral blood. The source is a man between 60 and 70 years old with acute or convalescent COVID-19. V and J are TRBV7-6 and TRBJ2-7; 8 bases are a match to TRBD1. The CDR3 nucleotides are TGTGCCAGCAGCTTAGCTCCACAGACAGGGGACGAGCAGTACTTC. Residues: CASSLAPQTGDEQYF.